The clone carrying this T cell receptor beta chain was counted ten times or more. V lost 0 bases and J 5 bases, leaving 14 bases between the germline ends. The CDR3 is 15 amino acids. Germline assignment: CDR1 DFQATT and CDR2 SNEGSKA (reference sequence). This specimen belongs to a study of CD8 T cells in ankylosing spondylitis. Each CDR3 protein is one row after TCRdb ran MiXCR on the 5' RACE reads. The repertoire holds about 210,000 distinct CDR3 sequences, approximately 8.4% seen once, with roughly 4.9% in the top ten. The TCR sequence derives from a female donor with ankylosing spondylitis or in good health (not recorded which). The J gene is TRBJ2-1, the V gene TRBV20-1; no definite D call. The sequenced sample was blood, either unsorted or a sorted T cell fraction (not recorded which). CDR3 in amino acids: CSARDKAGKNNEQFF. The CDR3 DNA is TGCAGTGCTAGAGATAAGGCAGGAAAAAACAATGAGCAGTTCTTC.